This is a list of T cell receptor beta chains from one sample in a study of blood T cells in healthy people across ages. TCRdb passed the 5' RACE reads through MiXCR, listing each CDR3 protein once. The table shows nearly 800,000 distinct CDR3 sequences, with around a quarter occurring only once. The same data also went into a second study, on T cells of mothers and their children.

Sequencing used blood. These TCRs come from a boy between 10 and 17 years old in good health. CDR3s include the opening cysteine and the closing phenylalanine or tryptophan. D genes are given only for firm matches. Expanded clones get a size class; other rows say once, few or many, or leave the size out.

>TRBV28|few|TRBD1|TRBJ2-2
CASRITQGSTGELFF
TGTGCCAGCAGGATCACACAGGGGAGCACCGGGGAGCTGTTTTTT
>TRBV29-1|NA|TRBD1|TRBJ2-5
CSVEDLGQDLETQYF
TGCAGCGTTGAAGATTTGGGACAGGATCTAGAGACCCAGTACTTC
>TRBV9|few|TRBD2|TRBJ2-3
CASSLRLAGGLDTQYF
TGTGCCAGCAGCCTAAGACTAGCGGGGGGCTTAGATACGCAGTATTTT
>TRBV4-1|few|NA|TRBJ2-7
CASSQVGQDTYEQYF
TGCGCCAGCAGCCAAGTCGGGCAGGATACCTACGAGCAGTACTTC
>TRBV5-6|NA|TRBD1|TRBJ2-2
CASSDRDRGFYTGELFF
TGTGCCAGCAGCGACCGGGACAGGGGGTTCTACACCGGGGAGCTGTTTTTT
>TRBV7-2|NA|NA|TRBJ2-2
CASSLGSLGDRELFF
TGTGCCAGCAGCTTAGGGTCCCTCGGTGATAGGGAGCTGTTTTTT
>TRBV3-1|NA|NA|TRBJ1-6
CASSLGQPAPLHF
TGTGCCAGCAGCCTTGGACAGCCCGCTCCCCTCCACTTT
>TRBV6-5|NA|TRBD2|TRBJ2-7
CASSRSGLGGEQYF
TGTGCCAGCTCCCGTAGCGGGCTCGGTGGGGAGCAGTACTTC
>TRBV28|NA|NA|TRBJ1-4
CASSLYRGKLFF
TGTGCCAGCAGTTTATATCGTGGAAAACTGTTTTTT
>TRBV9|few|TRBD1|TRBJ1-6
CASSLGQGVQNSPLHF
TGTGCCAGCAGCCTTGGACAGGGGGTTCAAAATTCACCCCTCCACTTT
>TRBV12-3/TRBV12-4|NA|NA|TRBJ2-1
CASSQGQQFF
TGTGCCAGCAGTCAGGGACAGCAGTTCTTC
>TRBV7-6|NA|NA|TRBJ2-5
CASSLGISAGNQETQYF
TGTGCCAGCAGCTTGGGGATAAGCGCGGGGAACCAAGAGACCCAGTACTTC
>TRBV11-2|NA|NA|TRBJ1-2
CASSAGIYGYTF
TGTGCCAGCAGCGCAGGGATCTATGGCTACACCTTC
>TRBV25-1|few|NA|TRBJ1-2
CASSAGMRHGYTF
TGTGCCAGCAGTGCAGGGATGCGGCATGGCTACACCTTC
>TRBV28|NA|NA|TRBJ2-7
CASSLLDAREQYF
TGTGCCAGCAGTTTATTAGATGCGCGGGAGCAGTACTTC
>TRBV28|NA|NA|TRBJ1-2
CASGAYSGVGYTF
TGTGCCAGTGGGGCTTATTCAGGGGTTGGCTACACCTTC
>TRBV10-3|few|TRBD1|TRBJ1-4
CAISAGQGDKLFF
TGTGCCATCAGTGCGGGCCAGGGGGATAAACTGTTTTTT
>TRBV19|NA|NA|TRBJ2-2
CASSIAPGLSNTGELFF
TGTGCCAGTAGTATAGCCCCGGGACTGAGCAACACCGGGGAGCTGTTTTTT
>TRBV4-2|few|NA|TRBJ2-3
CASSQETRDTQYF
TGTGCCAGCAGCCAGGAAACACGGGATACGCAGTATTTT
>TRBV6-6|few|NA|TRBJ2-7
CASTIFGQIKEQYF
TGTGCCAGCACCATCTTCGGACAGATCAAGGAGCAGTACTTC
>TRBV20-1|few|NA|TRBJ2-7
CSAREGGRDGEQYF
TGCAGTGCTAGAGAAGGGGGGCGAGACGGCGAGCAGTACTTC
>TRBV7-2|NA|NA|TRBJ1-2
CASSLARGLGGYTF
TGTGCCAGCAGCTTAGCGAGGGGACTGGGTGGCTACACCTTC
>TRBV20-1|NA|NA|TRBJ1-1
CSAPAAPGSTAFF
TGCAGTGCCCCGGCCGCACCAGGGAGTACAGCTTTCTTT
>TRBV6-2/TRBV6-3|few|NA|TRBJ1-4
CASSYSSGGGDEKLFF
TGTGCCAGCAGTTACTCGAGCGGGGGAGGTGATGAAAAACTGTTTTTT
>TRBV28|few|NA|TRBJ2-1
CASRATPSYNEQFF
TGTGCCAGTAGGGCCACACCTTCCTACAATGAGCAGTTCTTC
>TRBV28|NA|TRBD2|TRBJ2-3
CASSSFPGRALADTQYF
TGTGCCAGCAGTTCTTTCCCGGGGAGGGCCTTAGCAGATACGCAGTATTTT
>TRBV4-1|few|NA|TRBJ2-5
CASSQVPSTETQYF
TGCGCCAGCAGCCAAGTCCCTTCGACAGAGACCCAGTACTTC
>TRBV29-1|NA|TRBD1|TRBJ2-3
CSVEKGQGAADTQYF
TGCAGCGTTGAAAAGGGACAGGGGGCGGCAGATACGCAGTATTTT
>TRBV11-2|NA|NA|TRBJ1-1
CASSREVGRWDDTEAFF
TGTGCCAGCAGCCGGGAGGTAGGGCGGTGGGACGACACTGAAGCTTTCTTT
>TRBV11-2|NA|NA|TRBJ1-1
CASRLNRGMNTEAFF
TGTGCCAGCAGGCTAAATAGGGGGATGAACACTGAAGCTTTCTTT
>TRBV28|NA|TRBD1|TRBJ2-7
CASSPPGTGKYEQYF
TGTGCCAGCAGTCCCCCCGGGACAGGGAAATACGAGCAGTACTTC
>TRBV4-3|NA|TRBD1|TRBJ1-5
CASSQALTGISNQPQHF
TGCGCCAGCAGCCAAGCGCTGACAGGGATCAGCAATCAGCCCCAGCATTTT
>TRBV19|few|TRBD2|TRBJ2-1
CASMVASNGGAYNEQFF
TGTGCCAGTATGGTAGCCAGTAACGGGGGGGCCTACAATGAGCAGTTCTTC
>TRBV5-1|NA|TRBD1|TRBJ1-4
CASRDSGLEKLFF
TGCGCCAGTAGGGACAGCGGGTTAGAAAAACTGTTTTTT
>TRBV6-2/TRBV6-3|few|NA|TRBJ2-1
CASAPDSYNEQFF
TGTGCCAGCGCGCCGGACTCCTACAATGAGCAGTTCTTC
>TRBV7-8|few|NA|TRBJ2-7
CASSLGNRGGSSYEQYF
TGTGCCAGCAGCTTGGGGAACAGGGGGGGTAGCTCCTACGAGCAGTACTTC
>TRBV7-2|few|NA|TRBJ1-4
CASSSGVSNEKLFF
TGTGCCAGCAGCTCGGGGGTCTCTAATGAAAAACTGTTTTTT
>TRBV14|NA|NA|TRBJ2-3
CASSQDLSGTDTQYF
TGTGCCAGCAGCCAAGATCTCTCGGGGACAGATACGCAGTATTTT
>TRBV20-1|NA|TRBD1|TRBJ2-7
CSVQGFYEQYF
TGCAGTGTACAGGGGTTCTACGAGCAGTACTTC
>TRBV12-3/TRBV12-4|NA|NA|TRBJ1-2
CASTLGGEDQYGYTF
TGTGCCAGCACCTTAGGAGGGGAGGATCAGTATGGCTACACCTTC
>TRBV4-1|few|TRBD1|TRBJ2-7
CASSLRDRESEQYF
TGCGCCAGCAGCCTACGGGACAGGGAGAGCGAGCAGTACTTC
>TRBV12-3/TRBV12-4|NA|TRBD2|TRBJ2-7
CASSFPGRAPYEQYF
TGTGCCAGCAGTTTTCCCGGGAGGGCTCCCTACGAGCAGTACTTC
>TRBV2|few|TRBD2|TRBJ2-5
CASTVGGLAYQETQYF
TGTGCCAGCACCGTCGGCGGACTAGCGTACCAAGAGACCCAGTACTTC
>TRBV15|NA|NA|TRBJ2-5
CATSRDVMETQYF
TGTGCCACCAGCAGAGATGTGATGGAGACCCAGTACTTC
>TRBV5-1|NA|NA|TRBJ2-4
CASSLEGGALIQYF
TGCGCCAGCAGCTTGGAGGGGGGGGCTTTGATTCAGTACTTC